This record looks at one TCR beta chain sequence and its context. Trimming at V came to 4 bases and at J to 8 bases, leaving 17 bases not matched to a gene. This CDR3 is 18 amino acids long. Germline lookup yields CDR1 SEHNR and CDR2 FQNEAQ (reference sequence). This entry comes from a study of blood T cell repertoires in COVID-19. Sequenced by immunoSEQ multiplex PCR; TCRdb stores in-frame clones only, minus some. The sample lists approximately 190,000 clones; approximately 84% were seen once. The chain recombines TRBV7-9 with TRBJ2-1; TRBD2 aligns across 10 bases. The sequence was obtained from a woman in her 70s with active or convalescent COVID-19. The specimen sequenced was peripheral blood. The CDR3 DNA reads as TGTGCCAGCAGCTCCCCCTCACGCGAGGCTAGCGGGAGTTATGAGCAGTTCTTC. Its protein is CASSSPSREASGSYEQFF.